The entry below gives a single T cell receptor beta chain sequence along with its context. The junction shows a germline mismatch at one end, possibly a read error. Assay: immunoSEQ multiplex PCR; the TCRdb copy retains only in-frame clones and omits some. This sample yields about 130,000 clones, of which just over 90% are seen a single time; around 1.6% belongs to the top ten. The entry originates in a study of control samples from healthy donors and cancer patients. The CDR3 is 13 residues long. Germline CDR1 and CDR2: MNHEY and SMNVEV (reference sequence). The sequenced sample was PBMCs. The gene calls are TRBV27 and TRBJ2-1; no firm D call. The source is a man aged 50-60 years with head and neck cancer. CDR3 DNA sequence: TGTGCCAGCAGTTACCAGCGCTACGATGAGCAGTTCTTC. This encodes CASSYQRYDEQFF.